This TCR beta chain originates from a study of CD8 T cells in Susac syndrome. With random hexamers, reverse transcription was performed on 0.5 to 1 ug of RNA. The TCR beta CDR3 was amplified by immunoSEQ multiplex PCR across 54 Vbeta, 13 Jbeta. TCRdb fed the immunoSEQ multiplex PCR reads into MiXCR, producing one record per CDR3 protein. Among 65,000 to 80,000 distinct CDR3 sequences listed, roughly 90% were seen once. The CDR3 has 15 residues. V was clipped by 7 bases and J by 6 bases, with 21 bases between them. Germline V CDR1 and CDR2: MNHEY, SVGEGT. CD8+ and CD4+ T cells circulating in blood were sequenced for TCR beta.

The receptor comes from a human donor with multiple sclerosis. Sequencing was done on a sample of CD8+ T cells from PBMCs. The V and J genes are TRBV6-2 or TRBV6-3 and TRBJ2-5; D gene ambiguous. The CDR3 DNA reads TGTGCCAGCAACCCCGACATTGGGATTGGAAAGACCCAGTACTTC. As protein: CASNPDIGIGKTQYF.